Each of the 27 T cell receptor beta chains below was sequenced from the same sample in a study of blood T cell repertoires in COVID-19. Profiled with immunoSEQ multiplex PCR; TCRdb holds only in-frame clones, not every one. The sample lists a few hundred thousand clones; around 80% were seen once. The sequenced sample consisted of PBMCs or T cells enriched from blood (not recorded which). The origin of the receptors is a man younger than 45 with acute COVID-19.

This clone was seen a single time. The genes are TRBV14 and TRBJ1-1; D may be TRBD1 (5 bases). The CDR3 sequence is 16 residues long. V was trimmed by 1 base and J by 0 bases, leaving 12 bases between them. Germline-derived CDR1 and CDR2 are SGHDN and FVKESK. CDR3 sequence reads: CASSQAGGYVNTEAFF. As DNA, the CDR3 is TGTGCCAGCAGCCAAGCTGGGGGGTACGTGAACACTGAAGCTTTCTTT. Full variable domain (missing parts from reference TRBV14 and TRBJ1-1): EAGVTQFPSHSVIEKGQTVTLRCDPISGHDNLYWYRRVMGKEIKFLLHFVKESKQDESGMPNNRFLAERTGGTYSTLKVQPAELEDSGVYFCASSQAGGYVNTEAFFGQGTRLTVV.

CDR3 in DNA: TGTGCCAGCAGCAGACAGGGTAGCTCTGGAAACACCATATATTTT. Amino acids: CASSRQGSSGNTIYF. This rearrangement joins TRBV7-9 to TRBJ1-3; 7 bases agree with TRBD1. The CDR3 extends over 15 amino acids. V trimming: 5 bases; J trimming: 0 bases; junction bases outside the gene matches: 4. The germline gives CDR1 SEHNR, CDR2 FQNEAQ (reference sequence).

J is TRBJ1-3 and V is TRBV28; D ambiguous. This CDR3 region has 13 residues. With 8 bases removed from V and 0 bases from J, the gap between germline ends came to 8 bases. CDR1 and CDR2 from the germline V gene are MDHEN and SYDVKM. CDR3 amino acids: CASDRGSGNTIYF. CDR3 coding DNA: TGTGCCAGCGACCGAGGCTCTGGAAACACCATATATTTT.

This clone has just one count. The rearrangement uses TRBV28 and TRBJ2-5; maybe TRBD1 (6 bases). Germline lookup yields CDR1 MDHEN and CDR2 SYDVKM. The CDR3 has 14 residues. Trimming removed 7 bases at V and 2 bases at J, with 14 bases between. The CDR3 region is CASKTGQMQETQYF. The CDR3 DNA follows: TGTGCCAGCAAAACTGGACAGATGCAAGAGACCCAGTACTTC. The variable domain in full, with the rest retrieved from reference TRBV28 and TRBJ2-5, is DVKVTQSSRYLVKRTGEKVFLECVQDMDHENMFWYRQDPGLGLRLIYFSYDVKMKEKGDIPEGYSVSREKKERFSLILESASTNQTSMYLCASKTGQMQETQYFGPGTRLLVL.

This chain joins TRBV6-4 and TRBJ2-3; 8 bases match TRBD2. Trimming cost V 6 bases and J 0 bases; bases outside gene matches: 5. CDR1 is MRHNA, CDR2 SNTAGT, per germline. The CDR3 is made up of 15 amino acids. CDR3 amino acids: CASSAIAGSTDTQYF. DNA for the CDR3: TGTGCCAGCAGCGCTATAGCGGGAAGCACAGATACGCAGTATTTT.

This chain uses TRBV13 with TRBJ1-3; weak D call: TRBD1 (6 bases). V was pared by 5 bases and J by 2 bases, with 13 bases between. Germline CDR1 reads PRHDT; CDR2 reads FYEKMQ (reference sequence). The length of the CDR3 is 15 residues. The CDR3 reads CASSPGVGAGNTIYF. In DNA, the CDR3 is TGTGCCAGCAGCCCAGGGGTAGGGGCTGGAAACACCATATATTTT. Together with reference TRBV13 and TRBJ1-3, the CDR3 gives the full variable domain: AAGVIQSPRHLIKEKRETATLKCYPIPRHDTVYWYQQGPGQDPQFLISFYEKMQSDKGSIPDRFSAQQFSDYHSELNMSSLELGDSALYFCASSPGVGAGNTIYFGEGSWLTVV.

V usage is TRBV27 and J usage is TRBJ2-1; 13 bases align to TRBD2. Germline trimming cut 8 bases from V and 7 bases from J; bases unmatched to any gene: 5. The CDR3 totals 14 residues. CDR1 and CDR2 (germline): MNHEY, SMNVEV (reference sequence). CDR3 residues: CASRTSGSRNEQFF. CDR3 nucleotides: TGTGCCAGCCGGACTAGCGGGAGTAGGAATGAGCAGTTCTTC.

The rearrangement uses TRBV18 and TRBJ2-1, with 8 bases that match TRBD2. Germline CDR1 is KGHSH and CDR2 is LQKENI. Trimming removed 10 bases from V and 5 bases from J; junction bases left unmatched: 4. This CDR3 comprises 12 residues. The CDR3 loop reads CATAGGHNEQFF. The CDR3 DNA is TGTGCCACCGCGGGGGGACACAATGAGCAGTTCTTC.

The V call is TRBV24-1, the J call TRBJ2-3; D gene uncertain. CDR3 length equals 13 residues. CDR1 and CDR2 from the germline V gene are KGHDR and SFDVKD. V was shortened by 5 bases and J by 6 bases, with 11 bases between the two germline ends. The CDR3 is CATSGLQFDTQYF. CDR3 in DNA: TGTGCCACCAGTGGGCTCCAATTCGATACGCAGTATTTT.

V usage is TRBV19 and J usage is TRBJ1-4; TRBD1 agrees at 9 bases. CDR3 length equals 13 residues. Per the germline V gene, CDR1 is LNHDA and CDR2 is SQIVND (reference sequence). Trimming removed 4 bases from V and 11 bases from J; junction bases left unmatched: 5. CDR3 DNA: TGTGCCAGTAGTAGCACAGGGGGCGGGAAACTGTTTTTT. As protein: CASSSTGGGKLFF.

The V and J genes are TRBV9 and TRBJ1-1; D perhaps matches TRBD1 (5 bases). The CDR3 extends over 15 amino acids. V lost 0 bases to trimming and J lost 4 bases, with 13 bases between them. The V gene's germline CDR1 is SGDLS and CDR2 YYNGEE. This CDR3 is CASSVASEGLTEAFF. CDR3 DNA sequence: TGTGCCAGCAGCGTAGCTTCGGAGGGGCTCACTGAAGCTTTCTTT.

V and J are TRBV21-1 and TRBJ2-7; TRBD2, as called in the table, went unchecked against the DNA. TRBV21-1 is marked as a pseudogene. The CDR3 is 17 amino acids. The CDR3 spells CASSFSSPWRESHEQYV. The CDR3 DNA reads as TGTGCCAGCAGCTTCTCGTCGCCTTGGCGGGAGAGCCACGAGCAGTACGTC.

This clone was counted once. The chain couples TRBV7-9 to TRBJ1-1; maybe TRBD1 (5 bases). The CDR3 runs 13 residues. Trimming pared 2 bases from V and 8 bases from J, leaving 12 bases between. Per the germline V gene, CDR1 is SEHNR and CDR2 is FQNEAQ (reference sequence). The CDR3 reads CASSLNWGGEAFF. DNA for the CDR3: TGTGCCAGCAGCTTAAATTGGGGGGGAGAAGCTTTCTTT.

This chain joins TRBV9 and TRBJ2-3, with 12 nucleotides matching TRBD2. Germline CDR1 is SGDLS and CDR2 is YYNGEE. J was trimmed by 6 bases and V by 3 bases; bases with no gene match: 8. CDR3 size: 16 residues. CDR3 sequence (DNA): TGTGCCAGCAGCGGCCCGGGACTAGCGGGTGTTGATACGCAGTATTTT. It translates to CASSGPGLAGVDTQYF.

The chain recombines TRBV11-2 with TRBJ1-6; D is uncertain. V lost 6 bases and J 6 bases, leaving 12 bases between the germline ends. Per germline, CDR1 SGHAT and CDR2 FQNNGV. The CDR3 has 14 amino acids. CDR3 coding DNA: TGTGCCAGCAGGACGACAAGAAGTAATTCACCCCTCCACTTT. Translated, it gives CASRTTRSNSPLHF.

This sequence joins TRBV6-1 and TRBJ1-5, with 7 bases that match TRBD1. CDR1 is MNHNS, CDR2 SASEGT, per germline. The CDR3 covers 16 residues. Losses at the gene ends were 2 bases for V and 0 bases for J; bases not matched to a gene: 4. The CDR3 spells CASSERRGLSNQPQHF. In nucleotides, the CDR3 is TGTGCCAGCAGTGAAAGAAGGGGGCTTAGCAATCAGCCCCAGCATTTT.

The rearrangement links TRBV7-8 to TRBJ1-2, with 9 positions matching TRBD1. Germline CDR1 SGHVS, CDR2 FQNEAQ. J lost 6 bases, V lost 1 base, and 15 bases had no gene match. The CDR3 is made up of 18 amino acids. CDR3 protein: CASSLVGYGTGTGNGYTF. The DNA for the CDR3 is TGTGCCAGCAGCTTAGTCGGATACGGGACAGGGACCGGAAATGGCTACACCTTC.

The table lists this clone with a few counts. This rearrangement joins TRBV5-4 to TRBJ1-6; 8 nucleotides match TRBD1. Germline CDR1 reads SGHNT; CDR2 reads YYREEE (reference sequence). Trimming removed 1 base from V and 7 bases from J; junction bases left unmatched: 4. The CDR3 extends over 15 amino acids. This CDR3 reads CASSLSNRGNSPLHF. CDR3 DNA: TGTGCCAGCAGCTTGAGTAACAGGGGGAATTCACCCCTCCACTTT.

The gene calls are TRBV7-2 and TRBJ2-1, with 8 nucleotides matching TRBD2. CDR1 and CDR2 from the germline V gene are SGHTA and FQGNSA. CDR3 length: 17 residues. V lost 1 base to trimming and J lost 4 bases; unmatched junction nucleotides: 9. The CDR3 here is CASSLEFGTSGYNEQFF. The CDR3 bases are TGTGCCAGCAGCTTAGAGTTCGGAACTAGCGGTTACAATGAGCAGTTCTTC. Supplemented by reference TRBV7-2 and TRBJ2-1, the full variable domain reads GAGVSQSPSNKVTEKGKDVELRCDPISGHTALYWYRQSLGQGLEFLIYFQGNSAPDKSGLPSDRFSAERTGGSVSTLTIQRTQQEDSAVYLCASSLEFGTSGYNEQFFGPGTRLTVL.

V usage is TRBV18 and J usage is TRBJ1-6; D ambiguous. V was shortened by 4 bases and J by 6 bases, with 16 bases between the two germline ends. CDR1 is KGHSH, CDR2 LQKENI, per germline. This CDR3 contains 16 residues. CDR3 DNA sequence: TGTGCCAGCTCACAAGATACCAAAACAGTTAATTCACCCCTCCACTTT. This translates into CASSQDTKTVNSPLHF.

V is TRBV7-9 and J is TRBJ1-2; D gene unclear. CDR3 length equals 11 residues. The V end lost 4 bases, the J end lost 6 bases, and 6 bases lay between the germline ends. The V gene's germline CDR1 is SEHNR and CDR2 FQNEAQ (reference sequence). DNA for the CDR3: TGTGCCAGCAGCTACGGGGATGGCTACACCTTC. It specifies CASSYGDGYTF. Together with reference TRBV7-9 and TRBJ1-2, the CDR3 gives the full variable domain: DTGVSQNPRHKITKRGQNVTFRCDPISEHNRLYWYRQTLGQGPEFLTYFQNEAQLEKSRLLSDRFSAERPKGSFSTLEIQRTEQGDSAMYLCASSYGDGYTFGSGTRLTVV.

This clone was observed a single time. The chain links TRBV7-9 to TRBJ2-5; 7 bases are a match to TRBD2. With V trimmed by 7 bases and J by 7 bases, 9 bases remained unmatched. Germline loops: CDR1 SEHNR, CDR2 FQNEAQ (reference sequence). This CDR3 is built from 13 residues. This chain's CDR3 is CASTSAGAGTQYF. The CDR3 nucleotides read TGTGCCAGCACCAGCGCGGGAGCGGGGACCCAGTACTTC.

This chain joins TRBV30 and TRBJ1-4; unclear D gene. The CDR3 runs 14 residues. Trimming took 3 bases from V and 6 from J, leaving 14 bases between them. Looked up from germline, CDR1 is GTSNPN and CDR2 is SVGIG (reference sequence). The CDR3 loop reads CAWSEGSVYEKLFF. The CDR3 DNA is TGTGCCTGGAGCGAAGGGAGCGTGTATGAAAAACTGTTTTTT.

The chain links TRBV11-2 to TRBJ1-6, with a tentative D call TRBD1 (5 bases). Germline V lookup: CDR1 SGHAT, CDR2 FQNNGV. Deletions cut 5 bases from V and 7 bases from J, with 12 bases between. This CDR3 spans 14 amino acids. The CDR3 loop reads CASSATQGNSPLHF. DNA of the CDR3: TGTGCCAGCAGCGCGACTCAGGGCAATTCACCCCTCCACTTT. The complete variable domain, with remaining parts taken from reference TRBV11-2 and TRBJ1-6, reads EAGVAQSPRYKIIEKRQSVAFWCNPISGHATLYWYQQILGQGPKLLIQFQNNGVVDDSQLPKDRFSAERLKGVDSTLKIQPAKLEDSAVYLCASSATQGNSPLHFGNGTRLTVT.

V gene TRBV5-1 combines with J gene TRBJ2-7; 15 bases map to TRBD2. CDR3 size: 16 residues. Germline V gives CDR1 SGHRS, CDR2 YFSETQ. V lost 4 bases, J lost 5 bases, and 7 bases stayed unmatched. CDR3 protein: CASSPGLAGGPDEQYV. In DNA, the CDR3 is TGCGCCAGCAGCCCGGGACTAGCGGGGGGCCCTGACGAGCAGTACGTC.

The genes are TRBV2 and TRBJ1-6; 10 bases map to TRBD1. Germline V lookup: CDR1 SNHLY, CDR2 FYNNEI. The CDR3 is 14 amino acids. Trimming cost V 7 bases and J 10 bases; bases outside gene matches: 7. CDR3 amino acids: CASTFGQGVSPLHF. The CDR3 DNA follows: TGTGCCAGCACCTTCGGACAGGGGGTCTCACCCCTCCACTTT.

CDR3 bases: TGTGCCACCTATGGCGGAAATACAGGTATGAACACTGAAGCTTTCTTT. Its protein product is CATYGGNTGMNTEAFF. This chain links TRBV28 with TRBJ1-1, with D maybe TRBD1 (5 bases). From germline, CDR1 is MDHEN and CDR2 SYDVKM. This CDR3 spans 16 amino acids. Trimming shortened V by 10 bases and J by 0 bases, and 21 bases separated the two germline ends. The whole variable domain, remainder taken from reference TRBV28 and TRBJ1-1, is DVKVTQSSRYLVKRTGEKVFLECVQDMDHENMFWYRQDPGLGLRLIYFSYDVKMKEKGDIPEGYSVSREKKERFSLILESASTNQTSMYLCATYGGNTGMNTEAFFGQGTRLTVV.